The rows below give T cell receptor beta chains drawn from one sample of a study of T cell repertoires in cytomegalovirus infection. TCRdb passed the reads through MiXCR, listing each CDR3 protein once. The sample contains about 570,000 distinct CDR3 sequences, approximately 40% of which appear only once. No antigen has been assigned to these receptors. The sequencing used cultured PBMCs, collected from culture after CMV antigen stimulation. The receptors were gathered from a human donor in good health (CMV status not recorded). Some clones in this sample may be carry-over from other donors' samples. Each CDR3 is given with its conserved first and last residue. The D gene is left open where the match is weak. Part of the rows lack a size; the others show once, few, many or a class for expanded clones.

j_gene: TRBJ2-1
v_gene: TRBV6-6
d_gene: .
abundance: .
CDR3nt: TGTGCCAGCACCCGACTACCTTACAATGAGCAGTTCTTC
CDR3aa: CASTRLPYNEQFF

j_gene: TRBJ2-3
v_gene: TRBV7-2
d_gene: TRBD2
abundance: many
CDR3nt: TGTGCCAGCAGCTTGGATAGCGGGGGGGCAGGGACAGATACGCAGTATTTT
CDR3aa: CASSLDSGGAGTDTQYF

j_gene: TRBJ2-5
v_gene: TRBV7-7
d_gene: .
abundance: .
CDR3nt: TGTGCCAGCAGCGTCGGACCGAGGGGGACCCAGTACTTC
CDR3aa: CASSVGPRGTQYF

j_gene: TRBJ2-5
v_gene: TRBV6-1
d_gene: .
abundance: few
CDR3nt: TGTGCCAGCAGCGGGATCTGGGTTAGGGAGACCCAGTACTTC
CDR3aa: CASSGIWVRETQYF

j_gene: TRBJ2-5
v_gene: TRBV7-4
d_gene: .
abundance: .
CDR3nt: TGTGCCAGCAGCTTAAGAACCGCTACACTAGAGACCCAGTACTTC
CDR3aa: CASSLRTATLETQYF

j_gene: TRBJ2-3
v_gene: TRBV7-6
d_gene: .
abundance: few
CDR3nt: TGTGCCAGCAGCTTAGCGAGAACAGAATTTACAGATACGCAGTATTTT
CDR3aa: CASSLARTEFTDTQYF

j_gene: TRBJ2-1
v_gene: TRBV19
d_gene: .
abundance: many
CDR3nt: TGTGCCAGTAGTCCCGGACTCGTCGATGAGCAGTTCTTC
CDR3aa: CASSPGLVDEQFF

j_gene: TRBJ2-1
v_gene: TRBV7-2
d_gene: TRBD2
abundance: few
CDR3nt: TGTGCCAGCAGCTTATTGGCGGGAGTCTCCTACAATGAGCAGTTCTTC
CDR3aa: CASSLLAGVSYNEQFF

j_gene: TRBJ1-6
v_gene: TRBV7-2
d_gene: .
abundance: few
CDR3nt: TGTGCCAGCAGCTTAGCCGGGCAGGCGAATAATTCACCCCTCCACTTT
CDR3aa: CASSLAGQANNSPLHF

j_gene: TRBJ2-1
v_gene: TRBV7-8
d_gene: .
abundance: .
CDR3nt: TGTGCCAGCAGCGTTAACCGGGGATTGAATGAGCAGTTCTTC
CDR3aa: CASSVNRGLNEQFF

j_gene: TRBJ2-1
v_gene: TRBV6-1
d_gene: .
abundance: .
CDR3nt: TGTGCCAGCAGTGAGGGGTTTGGGATATCACCCAATGAGCAGTTCTTC
CDR3aa: CASSEGFGISPNEQFF

j_gene: TRBJ1-2
v_gene: TRBV2
d_gene: .
abundance: few
CDR3nt: TGTGCCAGCGCCCTCAACATAGCGTTGAATGGCTACACCTTC
CDR3aa: CASALNIALNGYTF

j_gene: TRBJ2-3
v_gene: TRBV4-1
d_gene: TRBD2
abundance: .
CDR3nt: TGCGCCAGCAGCCAAGACCAGCGGCTAGCGGGACTAGATACGCAGTATTTT
CDR3aa: CASSQDQRLAGLDTQYF

j_gene: TRBJ1-2
v_gene: TRBV19
d_gene: .
abundance: .
CDR3nt: TGTGCCAGTAGTATAGATTTGGCTCTGCCCGACAGAAGCTATGGCTACACCTTC
CDR3aa: CASSIDLALPDRSYGYTF

j_gene: TRBJ2-1
v_gene: TRBV12-3/TRBV12-4
d_gene: TRBD2
abundance: few
CDR3nt: TGTGCCAGCAGTTTTAGCGGGAAACGGGATGAGCAGTTCTTC
CDR3aa: CASSFSGKRDEQFF

j_gene: TRBJ1-1
v_gene: TRBV7-6
d_gene: .
abundance: many
CDR3nt: TGTGCCAGCAGCTTAGGCTCTGAAGCTTTCTTT
CDR3aa: CASSLGSEAFF

j_gene: TRBJ1-2
v_gene: TRBV12-3/TRBV12-4
d_gene: .
abundance: .
CDR3nt: TGTGTTATTGGCGGGGATAACTATGGCTACACCTTC
CDR3aa: CVIGGDNYGYTF

j_gene: TRBJ1-5
v_gene: TRBV7-2
d_gene: .
abundance: few
CDR3nt: TGTGCCAGCAGCTTCGGGGGAGGATCCTCGCAGCCCCAGCATTTT
CDR3aa: CASSFGGGSSQPQHF

j_gene: TRBJ2-3
v_gene: TRBV3-1
d_gene: .
abundance: .
CDR3nt: TGTGCCAGCAGCCAAGGGTCCGGGGACACAGATACGCAGTATTTT
CDR3aa: CASSQGSGDTDTQYF

j_gene: TRBJ2-3
v_gene: TRBV6-6
d_gene: .
abundance: once
CDR3nt: TGTGCCAGCACCCCGGCCCCCACCCCGTTTACGCAGTATTTT
CDR3aa: CASTPAPTPFTQYF

j_gene: TRBJ2-6
v_gene: TRBV7-8
d_gene: .
abundance: few
CDR3nt: TGTGCCAGCAGCTCAAGAGAGGTCTCTGGGGCCAACGTCCTGACTTTC
CDR3aa: CASSSREVSGANVLTF

j_gene: TRBJ2-7
v_gene: TRBV7-2
d_gene: TRBD2
abundance: .
CDR3nt: TGTGCCAGCAGACGGGCCCTAGCGGGTGGGGCGGACGAGCAGTACTTC
CDR3aa: CASRRALAGGADEQYF

j_gene: TRBJ1-4
v_gene: TRBV7-2
d_gene: .
abundance: many
CDR3nt: TGTGCCAGCAGCTTTGGACAGCCGAATGAAAAACTGTTTTTT
CDR3aa: CASSFGQPNEKLFF

j_gene: TRBJ1-5
v_gene: TRBV15
d_gene: .
abundance: .
CDR3nt: TGTGCCACCAGCAGAGTCCGGGGTCAGCCCCAGCATTTT
CDR3aa: CATSRVRGQPQHF

j_gene: TRBJ2-3
v_gene: TRBV29-1
d_gene: .
abundance: .
CDR3nt: TGCAGCGTTGGGGGGGATACGCAGTATTTT
CDR3aa: CSVGGDTQYF

j_gene: TRBJ2-1
v_gene: TRBV7-4
d_gene: TRBD2
abundance: .
CDR3nt: TGTGCCAGCAGCCTGGGACTATTCTCGTCTGAGCAGTTCTTC
CDR3aa: CASSLGLFSSEQFF

j_gene: TRBJ2-3
v_gene: TRBV29-1
d_gene: .
abundance: .
CDR3nt: TGCGGCGTTTCGACTAGCACAGATACGCAGTATTTT
CDR3aa: CGVSTSTDTQYF

j_gene: TRBJ1-4
v_gene: TRBV7-2
d_gene: .
abundance: many
CDR3nt: TGTGCCAGCAGCCCTCGGTGGGCAACTAATGAAAAACTGTTTTTT
CDR3aa: CASSPRWATNEKLFF

j_gene: TRBJ1-6
v_gene: TRBV7-7
d_gene: TRBD1
abundance: .
CDR3nt: TGTGCCAGCAGCGTACAGGGGGGCTCACCCCTCCACTTT
CDR3aa: CASSVQGGSPLHF

j_gene: TRBJ2-1
v_gene: TRBV2
d_gene: TRBD2
abundance: .
CDR3nt: TGTGCCAGCAGACTCCTTTTAGCGGGAACAACCTACAATGAGCAGTTCTTC
CDR3aa: CASRLLLAGTTYNEQFF

j_gene: TRBJ2-4
v_gene: TRBV4-3
d_gene: .
abundance: few
CDR3nt: TGCGCCAGCAGCCAAGATTTGAAGGGGATTCAGTACTTC
CDR3aa: CASSQDLKGIQYF

j_gene: TRBJ1-3
v_gene: TRBV6-1
d_gene: .
abundance: few
CDR3nt: TGTGCCAGCAGACAGGGTGAACCTGGAAACACCATATATTTT
CDR3aa: CASRQGEPGNTIYF

j_gene: TRBJ2-4
v_gene: TRBV10-3
d_gene: .
abundance: .
CDR3nt: TGTGCCATCAGATCGGACGGGAACAACAAAAACATTCAGTACTTC
CDR3aa: CAIRSDGNNKNIQYF

j_gene: TRBJ2-3
v_gene: TRBV10-3
d_gene: .
abundance: once
CDR3nt: TGTGCCATCAGTGAGTCCCCGGATACGCAGTATTTT
CDR3aa: CAISESPDTQYF